Each of the 9 T cell receptor beta chains below was sequenced from the same sample in a study of cytomegalovirus exposure and HLA in healthy donors. The PCR was carried out with 60 Vbeta primers and 13 Jbeta primers. Generated by immunoSEQ multiplex PCR, the TCRdb table keeps only in-frame clones and is missing some. The data hold around 64,000 clones, with about nine tenths observed a single time. Sequenced sample: PBMCs. The receptor set was obtained from a woman in her 30s in good health and CMV-seronegative.

The chain recombines TRBV21-1 with TRBJ2-7; the table's D call of TRBD2 was not tested on the DNA. TRBV21-1 is a pseudogene. CDR3 size: 17 residues. The DNA for the CDR3 is TGTGCCAGCAGCAAAGCCGAGGGGGTAGCGGGGAACTACGAGCAGTACTTC. Its translation: CASSKAEGVAGNYEQYF.

This chain links TRBV9 with TRBJ2-3; D possibly corresponds to TRBD2 (5 bases). In germline, CDR1 is SGDLS, CDR2 YYNGEE. V was shortened by 0 bases and J by 2 bases, with 10 bases between the two germline ends. This CDR3 has 15 amino acids. The CDR3 region is CASSVAGDDTDTQYF. In DNA, the CDR3 is TGTGCCAGCAGCGTAGCCGGGGATGACACAGATACGCAGTATTTT.

This clone was seen more than once but under ten times. The chain combines TRBV2 with TRBJ1-3, with a possible D match to TRBD1 (5 bases). V lost 1 base and J 4 bases, leaving 11 bases between the germline ends. Germline V gives CDR1 SNHLY, CDR2 FYNNEI. This CDR3 is built from 15 residues. The CDR3 DNA reads as TGTGCCAGCAGTGAAGATGGGGCGACAGGAAACACCATATATTTT. This sequence encodes CASSEDGATGNTIYF.

The chain combines TRBV27 with TRBJ2-7; 7 nucleotides align to TRBD1. The CDR3 runs 13 residues. V lost 4 bases to trimming and J lost 2 bases; unmatched junction nucleotides: 2. Germline CDR1 MNHEY, CDR2 SMNVEV (reference sequence). The DNA of the CDR3 is TGTGCCAGCAGTTCCCAGGGGGCCTACGAGCAGTACTTC. This codes for CASSSQGAYEQYF.

V and J are TRBV28 and TRBJ1-1; 7 bases map to TRBD1. Germline CDR1 reads MDHEN; CDR2 reads SYDVKM. After removal of 5 bases from V and 6 bases from J, the junction contained 3 bases not matched to a gene. This CDR3 has 12 residues. Here the CDR3 reads CASSPGTAEAFF. Written as DNA, the CDR3 is TGTGCCAGCAGTCCCGGGACAGCTGAAGCTTTCTTT.

The V and J genes are TRBV19 and TRBJ2-5; TRBD1 matches 7 bases. The closer fit of TRBJ2-7 to the DNA end suggests the J call may be wrong. CDR3 length: 12 residues. Germline V gives CDR1 LNHDA, CDR2 SQIVND (reference sequence). The CDR3, as DNA: TGTGCCAGTAGCCTAGGACAGGACGAGCAGTACTTC. Encoded protein: CASSLGQDEQYF.

This clone was detected only a few times. The J gene is TRBJ1-2, the V gene TRBV6-1; no definite D call. The ends were cut back, 3 bases at V and 6 bases at J, with 8 bases in the middle. This CDR3 is built from 12 residues. Germline V gene data show CDR1 as MNHNS and CDR2 as SASEGT. The CDR3 reads CASSDRPDGYTF. CDR3 bases: TGTGCCAGCAGTGACCGCCCGGATGGCTACACCTTC.

The rearrangement uses TRBV7-2 and TRBJ2-5, with D tentatively TRBD2 (6 bases). The CDR3 length is 16 residues. With 5 bases removed from V and 4 bases from J, the gap between germline ends came to 20 bases. Germline lookup yields CDR1 SGHTA and CDR2 FQGNSA. Here the CDR3 DNA reads TGTGCCAGCAGCCTCCCTCTCGGGACTGCCTCAGAGACCCAGTACTTC. Translated, it gives CASSLPLGTASETQYF.

The V and J genes are TRBV18 and TRBJ2-5, with 7 bases identical to TRBD2. Unmatched junction bases numbered 14, after V lost 3 bases and J lost 1 base. Germline CDR1 reads KGHSH; CDR2 reads LQKENI. CDR3 size: 18 residues. The DNA for the CDR3 is TGTGCCAGCTCACCGGTGACAGTCCCCTGGGGGGGCCAAGAGACCCAGTACTTC. Translated: CASSPVTVPWGGQETQYF. Filled out from reference TRBV18 and TRBJ2-5, the complete variable domain reads NAGVMQNPRHLVRRRGQEARLRCSPMKGHSHVYWYRQLPEEGLKFMVYLQKENIIDESGMPKERFSAEFPKEGPSILRIQQVVRGDSAAYFCASSPVTVPWGGQETQYFGPGTRLLVL.